This entry lists 14 T cell receptor beta chains sequenced from one sample in a study of blood T cell repertoires in COVID-19. Assay: immunoSEQ multiplex PCR; the TCRdb copy retains only in-frame clones and omits some. The sample has 250,000 to 350,000 clones; around 87% are singletons. Material for sequencing was peripheral blood. These receptors were taken from a woman aged 45 to 65 who had recovered from COVID-19.

The chain joins TRBV27 to TRBJ2-3; TRBD2 matches 9 bases. The V gene end was trimmed by 3 bases and the J gene end by 5 bases; junction bases not matched to a gene: 6. This CDR3 is built from 15 residues. Germline loops: CDR1 MNHEY, CDR2 SMNVEV (reference sequence). The CDR3 DNA reads TGTGCCAGCAGTTTTGTAGCGGGAGTGTTAGATACGCAGTATTTT. This gives the protein CASSFVAGVLDTQYF.

The chain employs TRBV28 and TRBJ1-2; possible D gene TRBD1, 6 bases. V was cut by 10 bases and J by 4 bases, with 19 bases left in between. This CDR3 has 14 residues. The germline V gene encodes CDR1 MDHEN and CDR2 SYDVKM. The CDR3 DNA is TGTGCCATCCGAACCGCAGGGGCGCGCTATGGCTACACCTTC. The encoded protein is CAIRTAGARYGYTF.

In this sample, this clone turned up a few times. CDR3 DNA: TGTGCCAGCAGCCAATCCGGGACAGCTGATCGAGGCTACACCTTC. Translated, it gives CASSQSGTADRGYTF. This sequence joins TRBV16 and TRBJ1-2; 7 nucleotides agree with TRBD1. Germline CDR1 and CDR2: KGHSY and FQNENV. This CDR3 comprises 15 residues. The V and J ends lost 0 bases and 8 bases, in that order; junction bases with no gene match: 9.

The rearrangement joins TRBV7-2 to TRBJ2-1; weak D call: TRBD2 (6 bases). Deletions cut 5 bases from V and 3 bases from J, with 14 bases between. The CDR3 totals 15 residues. Germline CDR1 SGHTA, CDR2 FQGNSA. The CDR3 region has the DNA TGTGCCAGCAGCGGCCCCGGGAGTTTCTACAATGAGCAGTTCTTC. The encoded protein is CASSGPGSFYNEQFF.

The rearrangement links TRBV9 to TRBJ2-3; TRBD1 agrees at 9 bases. The CDR3 is made up of 15 amino acids. The junction had 3 bases not matched to a gene; V was cut back by 2 bases and J by 2 bases. The germline V gene encodes CDR1 SGDLS and CDR2 YYNGEE. CDR3 amino acids: CASSVWTGDTDTQYF. The DNA for the CDR3 is TGTGCCAGCAGCGTTTGGACAGGGGACACAGATACGCAGTATTTT.

The V and J genes are TRBV6-5 and TRBJ1-5, with 8 bases aligning to TRBD1. Germline CDR1 and CDR2: MNHEY and SVGAGI. J was trimmed by 7 bases and V by 7 bases; bases with no gene match: 9. The CDR3 has 14 amino acids. Here the CDR3 reads CASTGGQGGQPQHF. The DNA of the CDR3 is TGTGCCAGCACAGGAGGACAGGGCGGGCAGCCCCAGCATTTT.

The CDR3 protein is CASIIDRAADTQYF. CDR3 nucleotide sequence: TGCGCCAGCATCATAGACAGGGCGGCAGATACGCAGTATTTT. The V gene is TRBV10-2, the J gene TRBJ2-3; 7 positions match TRBD1. The CDR3 covers 14 residues. CDR1 and CDR2 from the germline V gene are WSHSY and SAAADI. V trimming: 7 bases; J trimming: 4 bases; junction bases outside the gene matches: 8.

This chain uses TRBV9 with TRBJ2-1; 7 bases map to TRBD2. J was trimmed by 6 bases and V by 4 bases; bases with no gene match: 7. Per germline, CDR1 SGDLS and CDR2 YYNGEE. This CDR3 region has 14 residues. The CDR3 DNA is TGTGCCAGCAGCTCCCGGACTAGACCCAATGAGCAGTTCTTC. As protein: CASSSRTRPNEQFF. Full variable domain (remainder filled in from reference TRBV9 and TRBJ2-1): DSGVTQTPKHLITATGQRVTLRCSPRSGDLSVYWYQQSLDQGLQFLIQYYNGEERAKGNILERFSAQQFPDLHSELNLSSLELGDSALYFCASSSRTRPNEQFFGPGTRLTVL.

This rearrangement joins TRBV5-5 to TRBJ2-6; 8 nucleotides match TRBD1. CDR3 length: 15 residues. Germline V CDR1 and CDR2: SGHKS, YYEKEE (reference sequence). Losses at the gene ends were 4 bases for V and 1 base for J; bases not matched to a gene: 1. This chain's CDR3 is CASSRTGSGANVLTF. The CDR3 DNA sequence: TGTGCCAGCAGCAGGACAGGGTCTGGGGCCAACGTCCTGACTTTC.

The chain combines TRBV6-1 with TRBJ2-1; TRBD2 aligns across 12 bases. The CDR3 covers 18 residues. With V trimmed by 3 bases and J by 1 base, 7 bases remained unmatched. CDR1 and CDR2 from the germline V gene are MNHNS and SASEGT. In nucleotides, the CDR3 is TGTGCCAGCAGTGAGCGACTAGCGGGAGCTGTTTCCTACAATGAGCAGTTCTTC. Translation: CASSERLAGAVSYNEQFF.

This clone has just a few counts. The rearrangement links TRBV5-1 to TRBJ2-7, with 8 positions matching TRBD1. Germline CDR1 SGHRS, CDR2 YFSETQ. The junction had 3 bases not matched to a gene; V was cut back by 0 bases and J by 4 bases. The CDR3 runs to 14 residues. This CDR3 is CASSLGTGGYEQYF. CDR3 bases: TGCGCCAGCAGCTTGGGTACAGGGGGATACGAGCAGTACTTC.

This chain joins TRBV15 and TRBJ2-7; 7 bases map to TRBD1. Germline values: CDR1 LNHNV, CDR2 YYDKDF (reference sequence). Trimming cost V 5 bases and J 8 bases; bases outside gene matches: 9. CDR3 length: 13 amino acids. The CDR3 DNA reads as TGTGCCACCAGCCGCGAACGACAGGGAAAGCAGTACTTC. Its protein is CATSRERQGKQYF.

The chain combines TRBV19 with TRBJ1-2, with D perhaps TRBD1 (6 bases). The germline V and J ends were trimmed by 4 bases and 2 bases, with 11 bases remaining between them. This CDR3 has 14 amino acids. The germline V gene has CDR1 LNHDA and CDR2 SQIVND (reference sequence). The CDR3 loop is CASSTTGPNYGYTF. The DNA for the CDR3 is TGTGCCAGTAGTACTACAGGGCCGAACTATGGCTACACCTTC.

The chain links TRBV29-1 to TRBJ2-3, with 7 bases fitting TRBD2. After removal of 3 bases from V and 5 bases from J, the junction contained 8 bases not matched to a gene. The germline V gene has CDR1 SQVTM and CDR2 ANQGSEA. This CDR3 spans 14 amino acids. CDR3 sequence reads: CSVEGREGIDTQYF. The CDR3 nucleotides read TGCAGCGTTGAGGGGAGGGAGGGAATAGATACGCAGTATTTT.